The next 5 T cell receptor beta chains were all read from a single sample in a study of blood T cell repertoires in COVID-19. Generated by immunoSEQ multiplex PCR, the TCRdb table keeps only in-frame clones and is missing some. The table includes about 140,000 clones, 80% detected once. The material sequenced was peripheral blood. These receptors came from a man between 65 and 79 years old who had recovered from COVID-19.

This clone has just one count. The V call is TRBV14, the J call TRBJ2-1, with TRBD2 matching over 15 bases. The V and J ends lost 3 bases and 12 bases, in that order; junction bases with no gene match: 9. The CDR3 extends over 16 amino acids. Looked up from germline, CDR1 is SGHDN and CDR2 is FVKESK. This CDR3 reads CASSQARTSGRALQFF. In nucleotides, the CDR3 is TGTGCCAGCAGCCAGGCTAGGACTAGCGGGAGGGCCCTGCAGTTCTTC. The full variable domain, completed using reference TRBV14 and TRBJ2-1, is EAGVTQFPSHSVIEKGQTVTLRCDPISGHDNLYWYRRVMGKEIKFLLHFVKESKQDESGMPNNRFLAERTGGTYSTLKVQPAELEDSGVYFCASSQARTSGRALQFFGPGTRLTVL.

The chain joins TRBV27 to TRBJ1-4; TRBD1 agrees at 7 bases. The CDR3 loop spans 13 amino acids. Per germline, CDR1 MNHEY and CDR2 SMNVEV (reference sequence). With V trimmed by 6 bases and J by 7 bases, 5 bases remained unmatched. The CDR3 region has the DNA TGTGCCAGCAGGGAACAGGGGATTGAAAAACTGTTTTTT. Its translation: CASREQGIEKLFF. Drawing the rest from reference TRBV27 and TRBJ1-4, the complete variable domain is EAQVTQNPRYLITVTGKKLTVTCSQNMNHEYMSWYRQDPGLGLRQIYYSMNVEVTDKGDVPEGYKVSRKEKRNFPLILESPSPNQTSLYFCASREQGIEKLFFGSGTQLSVL.

This clone showed up just a few times. The chain joins TRBV11-1 to TRBJ1-1; weak D call: TRBD1 (6 bases). The CDR3 sequence is 14 residues long. CDR1 and CDR2 (germline): SGHAT, FQDESV (reference sequence). Trimming took off 5 bases at V and 1 base at J, with 11 bases between the two ends. CDR3 nucleotides: TGTGCCAGCAGCCAATGGACAGCGAACACTGAAGCTTTCTTT. It translates to CASSQWTANTEAFF.

The genes are TRBV29-1 and TRBJ1-1; possible D gene TRBD1, 6 bases. CDR1 is SQVTM and CDR2 is ANQGSEA in the germline V gene. The CDR3 has 14 residues. V shed 4 bases and J shed 1 base, with 13 bases lying between them. The CDR3 here is CSVGGIRGNTEAFF. In DNA form, the CDR3 reads TGCAGCGTTGGAGGGATCAGGGGGAACACTGAAGCTTTCTTT. Full variable domain (remainder filled in from reference TRBV29-1 and TRBJ1-1): SAVISQKPSRDICQRGTSLTIQCQVDSQVTMMFWYRQQPGQSLTLIATANQGSEATYESGFVIDKFPISRPNLTFSTLTVSNMSPEDSSIYLCSVGGIRGNTEAFFGQGTRLTVV.

This clone has just one count. The CDR3 is CASRDGTGFHEQYF. DNA for the CDR3: TGTGCCAGCAGGGATGGGACAGGGTTCCACGAGCAGTACTTC. The chain carries TRBV13 and TRBJ2-7, with TRBD1 matching 9 bases. After removal of 6 bases from V and 5 bases from J, the junction contained 8 bases not matched to a gene. Germline V gene lookup returns CDR1 PRHDT and CDR2 FYEKMQ (reference sequence). This CDR3 contains 14 residues.